Following are 5 T cell receptor beta chains from one sample sequenced in a study of blood T cell repertoires in COVID-19. Repertoires were generated with immunoSEQ multiplex PCR, while TCRdb's copy carries only in-frame clones and drops some. In the table there are approximately 93,000 clones, approximately 77% of which are singletons. The source material was peripheral blood. The source of these receptors is a woman older than 75 with acute or convalescent COVID-19.

This clone was observed a few times. The chain links TRBV6-2 or TRBV6-3 to TRBJ2-7, with D perhaps TRBD2 (6 bases). This CDR3 contains 15 residues. V lost 5 bases and J 2 bases, leaving 16 bases between the germline ends. Germline V lookup: CDR1 MNHEY, CDR2 SVGEGT. CDR3 in DNA: TGTGCCAGCAGTGTGGGAGGCAGCGCCGCCTACGAGCAGTACTTC. Its protein is CASSVGGSAAYEQYF.

The chain uses TRBV28 and TRBJ1-2, with 9 bases fitting TRBD1. The CDR3 has 13 residues. Germline V gives CDR1 MDHEN, CDR2 SYDVKM. The junction had 3 bases not matched to a gene; V was cut back by 2 bases and J by 8 bases. In DNA form, the CDR3 reads TGTGCCAGCAGTTTAGGACAGGGGAAGGGCTACACCTTC. It encodes CASSLGQGKGYTF.

The chain joins TRBV10-3 to TRBJ1-1; 9 bases align to TRBD1. The V and J ends lost 5 bases and 1 base, in that order; junction bases with no gene match: 2. Germline loops: CDR1 ENHRY, CDR2 SYGVKD. The CDR3 is made up of 14 amino acids. The CDR3 sequence is CAISTGGANTEAFF. Here the CDR3 DNA reads TGTGCCATCAGTACAGGGGGCGCGAACACTGAAGCTTTCTTT.

This clone was found many times. The J gene is TRBJ2-7, the V gene TRBV19; 9 positions agree with TRBD1. Germline V gene sequence: CDR1 LNHDA, CDR2 SQIVND (reference sequence). The CDR3 covers 15 residues. Losses at the gene ends were 3 bases for V and 7 bases for J; bases not matched to a gene: 10. CDR3 region: CASSIGYRGQEEQYF. DNA for the CDR3: TGTGCCAGTAGTATTGGTTACAGGGGGCAGGAAGAGCAGTACTTC.

This clone was detected once. The gene calls are TRBV5-1 and TRBJ2-3; D is perhaps TRBD1 (6 bases). Germline CDR1 and CDR2: SGHRS and YFSETQ. With 4 bases removed from V and 0 bases from J, the gap between germline ends came to 12 bases. CDR3 length: 15 amino acids. The CDR3 region has the DNA TGCGCCAGCAGCCGGGACACCCTGAGCACAGATACGCAGTATTTT. As protein: CASSRDTLSTDTQYF.